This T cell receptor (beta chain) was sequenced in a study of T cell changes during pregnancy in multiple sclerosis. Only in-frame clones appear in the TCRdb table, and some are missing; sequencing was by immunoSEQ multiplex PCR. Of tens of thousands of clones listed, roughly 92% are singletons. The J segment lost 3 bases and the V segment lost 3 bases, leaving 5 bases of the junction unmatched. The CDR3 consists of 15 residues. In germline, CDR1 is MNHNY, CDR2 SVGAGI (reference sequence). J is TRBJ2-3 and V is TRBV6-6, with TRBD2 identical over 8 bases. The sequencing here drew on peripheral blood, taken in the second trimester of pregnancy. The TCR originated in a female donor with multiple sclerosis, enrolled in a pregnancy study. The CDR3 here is CASSYFGGGTDTQYF. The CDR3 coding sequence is TGTGCCAGCAGTTATTTCGGGGGGGGAACAGATACGCAGTATTTT.